The 22 T cell receptor beta chains reported below all come from one sample, sequenced in a study of T cells in Graves' hyperthyroidism and ophthalmopathy. The TCR beta CDR3 regions underwent amplification using RNA transcripts as the source. An initial round of RT-PCR targeting the TCR CDR3 relied on the HTBI primer set. TCRdb re-derived calls from the multiplex PCR reads in MiXCR, one entry per CDR3 protein. The repertoire consists of 650,000 to 750,000 distinct CDR3 sequences, with 14% occurring once and the leading ten covering around 9.6%. Sequenced sample: blood. The receptors shown here come from a woman aged 18 to 35 with Graves' hyperthyroidism.

This clonotype was recorded many times. The rearrangement uses TRBV2 and TRBJ2-5; a weak D match, TRBD2 (7 bases). Trimming took 6 bases from V and 5 from J, leaving 19 bases between them. This CDR3 region has 15 residues. Germline V gene sequence: CDR1 SNHLY, CDR2 FYNNEI. CDR3: CASSSGGPRGETQYF. The DNA for the CDR3 is TGTGCCAGCAGCTCCGGGGGGCCTCGCGGGGAGACCCAGTACTTC.

This clonotype was recorded many times. J is TRBJ2-2 and V is TRBV28; 15 nucleotides match TRBD2. The CDR3 sequence is 20 residues long. V was clipped by 4 bases and J by 3 bases; unmatched bases: 12. Germline CDR1 MDHEN, CDR2 SYDVKM. CDR3 DNA sequence: TGTGCCAGCAGTTCCCCTGGCGGACTAGCGGGAGGGCCGTACACCGGGGAGCTGTTTTTT. Its translation is CASSSPGGLAGGPYTGELFF.

V is TRBV27 and J is TRBJ1-6; 8 bases line up with TRBD1. The CDR3 sequence is 17 residues long. Per the germline V gene, CDR1 is MNHEY and CDR2 is SMNVEV (reference sequence). V gave up 6 bases and J gave up 3 bases; unmatched junction bases: 10. The CDR3, as DNA: TGTGCCAGCAGAACTTTAGACAGGGGCAACTATAATTCACCCCTCCACTTT. Translating gives CASRTLDRGNYNSPLHF.

This clonotype was detected many times. V is TRBV20-1 and J is TRBJ2-1; 10 nucleotides agree with TRBD2. Germline CDR1 and CDR2: DFQATT and SNEGSKA (reference sequence). The CDR3 covers 17 residues. Trimming at V came to 1 base and at J to 1 base, leaving 7 bases not matched to a gene. DNA for the CDR3: TGCAGTGCTAGAGGGTCCCTAGCGGGAGTGTCCTACAATGAGCAGTTCTTC. Protein product: CSARGSLAGVSYNEQFF.

V and J are TRBV9 and TRBJ2-2; 8 nucleotides align to TRBD2. The CDR3 has 15 residues. Germline CDR1 reads SGDLS; CDR2 reads YYNGEE. V was clipped by 4 bases and J by 5 bases; unmatched bases: 7. The CDR3 loop reads CASSRASGYTGELFF. Written as DNA, the CDR3 is TGTGCCAGCAGCCGCGCTAGCGGGTATACCGGGGAGCTGTTTTTT.

This clonotype was seen ten or more times. The rearrangement uses TRBV7-2 and TRBJ2-1, with D maybe TRBD2 (6 bases). Germline-derived CDR1 and CDR2 are SGHTA and FQGNSA. Trimming took 7 bases from V and 9 from J, leaving 10 bases between them. The CDR3 runs 11 residues. The CDR3 region has the DNA TGTGCCAGCACCCGGGACTCTGAGCAGTTCTTC. Protein: CASTRDSEQFF.

This CDR3 is CATSDSGTRGDIQYF. Here the CDR3 DNA reads TGTGCCACCAGTGATTCCGGGACCCGAGGGGACATTCAGTACTTC. V is TRBV24-1 and J is TRBJ2-4; D is possibly TRBD1 or TRBD2 (5 bases each). Germline values: CDR1 KGHDR, CDR2 SFDVKD. The CDR3 covers 15 residues. Trimming stripped 2 bases from V and 8 bases from J, with 15 bases between.

This clonotype was recorded a few times. The J gene is TRBJ2-7, the V gene TRBV28; D is unclear. CDR3 length: 14 residues. CDR1 and CDR2 (germline): MDHEN, SYDVKM. V was shortened by 4 bases and J by 5 bases, with 15 bases between the two germline ends. DNA of the CDR3: TGTGCCAGCAGTTCAACATGGGATTTGCACGAGCAGTACTTC. Translated, it gives CASSSTWDLHEQYF.

This clonotype was counted only a few times. This chain connects TRBV6-5 to TRBJ2-5; 7 bases map to TRBD2. With V trimmed by 2 bases and J by 3 bases, 12 bases remained unmatched. CDR3 size: 17 residues. Germline assignment: CDR1 MNHEY and CDR2 SVGAGI. Here the CDR3 DNA reads TGTGCCAGCAGTTACCGAGGTTGGGATACTAGCGAAGAGACCCAGTACTTC. Amino acid sequence: CASSYRGWDTSEETQYF.

This chain uses TRBV19 with TRBJ2-7; no clear D. Germline assignment: CDR1 LNHDA and CDR2 SQIVND (reference sequence). The V gene lost 6 bases and the J gene lost 0 bases, with 15 bases spanning the gap. This CDR3 is built from 15 residues. The DNA of the CDR3 is TGTGCCAGTAGCCAGACCCAGCCAGACTCCTACGAGCAGTACTTC. It codes for CASSQTQPDSYEQYF.

This clonotype has at least ten counts. This chain connects TRBV6-1 to TRBJ1-1; 7 bases are a match to TRBD1. Trimming cost V 4 bases and J 0 bases; bases outside gene matches: 2. The CDR3 length is 14 residues. Germline CDR1 reads MNHNS; CDR2 reads SASEGT. The CDR3 nucleotides read TGTGCCAGCAGTGGGGGACAGATGAACACTGAAGCTTTCTTT. This translates into CASSGGQMNTEAFF.

This clonotype came up a few times. The chain couples TRBV5-1 to TRBJ1-1; D uncertain. V lost 0 bases, J lost 5 bases, and 11 bases lay in between. Germline V CDR1 and CDR2: SGHRS, YFSETQ. This CDR3 has 14 amino acids. CDR3 residues: CASSLAYGQTEAFF. Here the CDR3 DNA reads TGCGCCAGCAGCTTGGCATACGGGCAGACTGAAGCTTTCTTT.

This clonotype was seen at least ten times. The chain couples TRBV27 to TRBJ1-2, with unresolved D. CDR3 length equals 15 residues. V was cut by 0 bases and J by 2 bases, with 10 bases left in between. Germline values: CDR1 MNHEY, CDR2 SMNVEV (reference sequence). In DNA form, the CDR3 reads TGTGCCAGCAGTTTATCGGCCCTATCCAACTATGGCTACACCTTC. This sequence encodes CASSLSALSNYGYTF.

This clonotype showed up just a few times. The genes are TRBV7-9 and TRBJ2-2, with D possibly called TRBD1 or TRBD2 (5 bases each). CDR3 size: 13 residues. Germline assignment: CDR1 SEHNR and CDR2 FQNEAQ (reference sequence). The V and J ends lost 4 bases and 6 bases respectively, with 9 bases between them. This chain's CDR3 is CASSWQGPGELFF. DNA for the CDR3: TGTGCCAGCAGCTGGCAGGGACCCGGGGAGCTGTTTTTT.

This clonotype was recorded a few times. The rearrangement uses TRBV3-1 and TRBJ2-1; the D is unclear. The CDR3 has 13 residues. Germline lookup yields CDR1 LGHDT and CDR2 YNNKEL (reference sequence). V lost 0 bases and J 8 bases, leaving 8 bases between the germline ends. CDR3 region: CASSQDRWDEQFF. As DNA, the CDR3 is TGTGCCAGCAGCCAAGATAGGTGGGATGAGCAGTTCTTC.

Many counts were recorded for this clonotype. The rearrangement joins TRBV7-3 to TRBJ2-1, with 10 bases matching TRBD2. Looked up from germline, CDR1 is SGHTA and CDR2 is FQGTGA. V lost 5 bases to trimming and J lost 8 bases; unmatched junction nucleotides: 6. The CDR3 contains 14 residues. The CDR3 loop is CASSPGTSVYEQFF. CDR3 coding DNA: TGTGCCAGCAGCCCTGGGACTAGCGTATATGAGCAGTTCTTC.

This clonotype occurred many times. The rearrangement links TRBV20-1 to TRBJ1-2; TRBD1 matches 12 bases. The germline CDR1 and CDR2 sequences are DFQATT and SNEGSKA (reference sequence). After removal of 6 bases from V and 6 bases from J, the junction contained 11 bases not matched to a gene. CDR3 length equals 15 residues. The CDR3 here is CSARTRDRGRDGYTF. The CDR3 nucleotides read TGCAGTGCACGGACCCGGGACAGGGGGCGGGATGGCTACACCTTC.

Many counts were recorded for this clonotype. The rearrangement links TRBV20-1 to TRBJ2-1; 7 bases agree with TRBD2. The CDR3 spans 11 residues. Per germline, CDR1 DFQATT and CDR2 SNEGSKA (reference sequence). Trimming at V came to 5 bases and at J to 8 bases, leaving 3 bases not matched to a gene. The CDR3 is CSAPGGYEQFF. Here the CDR3 DNA reads TGCAGTGCTCCGGGGGGATATGAGCAGTTCTTC.

The V and J genes are TRBV18 and TRBJ1-2; TRBD1 matches at 12 bases. The CDR3 totals 15 residues. J gave up 7 bases and V 3 bases, and 6 bases lay outside the gene matches. CDR1 and CDR2 from the germline V gene are KGHSH and LQKENI. CDR3 loop: CASSPTRDRGLGYTF. CDR3 sequence (DNA): TGTGCCAGCTCACCGACCCGGGACAGGGGGCTTGGCTACACCTTC. The full variable domain, with the rest looked up from reference TRBV18 and TRBJ1-2, is NAGVMQNPRHLVRRRGQEARLRCSPMKGHSHVYWYRQLPEEGLKFMVYLQKENIIDESGMPKERFSAEFPKEGPSILRIQQVVRGDSAAYFCASSPTRDRGLGYTFGSGTRLTVV.

The table lists this clonotype with a few counts. In DNA form, the CDR3 reads TGTGCCAGCAGGGAAAGACTAGCGGGGGAAGAGACCCAGTACTTC. Protein: CASRERLAGEETQYF. V usage is TRBV2 and J usage is TRBJ2-5; TRBD2 aligns across 12 bases. There are 15 residues in the CDR3. Germline lookup yields CDR1 SNHLY and CDR2 FYNNEI. After removal of 6 bases from V and 3 bases from J, the junction contained 5 bases not matched to a gene.

This clonotype was detected a few times. A single base separates this from a much larger clone, so it may be a read error. The J gene is TRBJ2-7, the V gene TRBV28; TRBD1 matches 9 bases. This CDR3 is built from 12 residues. After removal of 6 bases from V and 6 bases from J, the junction contained 3 bases not matched to a gene. Germline CDR1 MDHEN, CDR2 SYDVKM. The chain's CDR3 is CASSPDRGEQYF. The CDR3 DNA is TGTGCCAGCAGCCCGGACAGGGGCGAGCAGTACTTC.

This clonotype was detected ten times or more. Here the CDR3 reads CASSRTGGTYEQYF. CDR3 nucleotide sequence: TGTGCCAGCAGCCGGACAGGGGGGACCTACGAGCAGTACTTC. The chain joins TRBV7-2 to TRBJ2-7; 10 positions match TRBD1. V was clipped by 5 bases and J by 2 bases; unmatched bases: 3. The germline V gene encodes CDR1 SGHTA and CDR2 FQGNSA. This CDR3 spans 14 amino acids.